These T cell receptor beta chains were read from a single sample in a study of CD8+CD57+ T cells in acquired aplastic anemia. TCRdb reprocessed the reads with MiXCR, giving one entry per CDR3 protein. The sample includes some 140,000 distinct CDR3 sequences, roughly 40% of them seen just once. The sequencing sample was made of sorted CD4+, CD8+, or CD8+CD57+ T cells (not recorded which) from PBMCs. The receptors originated from a human donor in good health, serving as a control. Both conserved end residues are part of each CDR3. A D gene is named only where the DNA matches it firmly. The size field is filled for only some rows; it gives once, few, many or a size class.

size,V,J,D,CDR3,DNA
NA,TRBV15,TRBJ2-1,NA,CATSSLEGNEQFF,TGTGCCACCAGCAGCTTGGAGGGGAATGAGCAGTTCTTC
NA,TRBV5-1,TRBJ1-4,NA,CASQPLGWGNEKLVF,TGCGCCAGCCAACCGCTCGGTTGGGGTAATGAAAAACTGGTTTTT
few,TRBV5-4,TRBJ2-1,NA,CASSMTSLLNEQFF,TGTGCCAGCAGTATGACTAGTTTACTTAATGAGCAGTTCTTC
once,TRBV19,TRBJ1-2,NA,CASSIITGLYTF,TGTGCCAGTAGTATAATCACAGGGCTCTACACCTTC
NA,TRBV7-2,TRBJ1-2,NA,CAAKWAGEPYGYTF,TGTGCCGCCAAATGGGCAGGGGAGCCCTATGGCTACACCTTC
NA,TRBV6-5,TRBJ2-7,NA,CARSYSGAGPETQHF,TGTGCCCGCAGTTACTCAGGAGCGGGCCCAGAGACCCAGCACTTC
few,TRBV5-6,TRBJ1-3,NA,CASSLALTAGNTIYF,TGTGCCAGCAGCTTGGCCCTGACAGCCGGAAACACCATATATTTT
many,TRBV27,TRBJ1-6,NA,CASSTGLGSPLHF,TGTGCCAGCAGTACAGGGTTGGGATCACCCCTCCACTTT
once,TRBV30,TRBJ2-1,TRBD1,CAWSKTGLGDNKQFF,TGTGCCTGGAGTAAGACAGGGTTAGGGGACAATAAGCAGTTCTTC
NA,TRBV20-1,TRBJ2-7,NA,CRAGGSSYEQYF,TGCAGGGCAGGAGGTAGCTCCTACGAGCAGTACTTC
NA,TRBV25-1,TRBJ2-3,NA,CASKGKDTQYF,TGTGCCAGCAAGGGCAAGGATACGCAGTATTTT
NA,TRBV7-9,TRBJ2-1,NA,CASSLARREQFF,TGTGCCAGCAGCTTAGCTAGGCGCGAGCAGTTCTTC
many,TRBV24-1,TRBJ2-2,NA,CATSRETGELFF,TGTGCCACCAGTAGAGAAACCGGGGAGCTGTTTTTT
NA,TRBV12-3/TRBV12-4,TRBJ2-2,TRBD1,CASSYNRGWTGELFF,TGTGCCAGCAGTTATAACAGGGGGTGGACCGGGGAGCTGTTTTTT
few,TRBV28,TRBJ1-2,NA,CASGTNYGYTF,TGTGCCAGCGGGACAAACTATGGCTACACCTTC
few,TRBV6-5,TRBJ2-1,TRBD2,CASSYSGSGSVEQFF,TGTGCCAGCAGTTACTCCGGTAGCGGGAGTGTTGAGCAGTTCTTC
few,TRBV27,TRBJ2-3,NA,CASSFLASSTDTQYF,TGTGCCAGCAGTTTTCTAGCGTCTAGCACAGATACGCAGTATTTT
many,TRBV7-9,TRBJ1-6,NA,CASSLEGGHYNSPLHF,TGTGCCAGCAGCTTAGAGGGGGGACATTATAATTCACCCCTCCACTTT
many,TRBV12-3/TRBV12-4,TRBJ2-5,NA,CASSHGHQETQYF,TGTGCCAGCAGTCACGGCCACCAAGAGACCCAGTACTTC
many,TRBV6-2/TRBV6-3,TRBJ2-2,NA,CASRGANTGELFF,TGTGCCAGCAGGGGAGCGAACACCGGGGAGCTGTTTTTT
NA,TRBV6-1,TRBJ2-1,NA,CASASERRGSYNEQFF,TGTGCCAGCGCGTCCGAGAGACGGGGCTCCTACAATGAGCAGTTCTTC
many,TRBV7-6,TRBJ1-6,NA,CASSLGGRDSPLHF,TGTGCCAGCAGCTTGGGGGGGCGAGATTCACCCCTCCACTTT
many,TRBV6-6,TRBJ1-6,NA,CASSFAGWSPLHF,TGTGCCAGCAGTTTTGCAGGGTGGTCACCCCTCCACTTT
NA,TRBV20-1,TRBJ2-5,NA,CSASLLGGETQYF,TGCAGTGCTTCTCTACTAGGTGGAGAGACCCAGTACTTC
many,TRBV9,TRBJ1-3,NA,CASSVGSAGNTIYF,TGTGCCAGCAGCGTAGGCTCTGCTGGAAACACCATATATTTT
few,TRBV11-1,TRBJ2-3,TRBD1,CASSPGTGDHTDTQYF,TGTGCCAGCAGCCCCGGGACAGGGGATCACACAGATACGCAGTATTTT
many,TRBV9,TRBJ1-5,NA,CASSVGRKTGSLNQPQHF,TGTGCCAGCAGCGTAGGAAGAAAGACAGGCAGCCTGAATCAGCCCCAGCATTTT
few,TRBV19,TRBJ1-1,NA,CASSILANTEAFF,TGTGCCAGTAGTATTTTAGCGAACACTGAAGCTTTCTTT
once,TRBV5-4,TRBJ1-1,NA,CASSLKPRGAGRDTEAFF,TGTGCCAGCAGCTTGAAACCGAGGGGGGCCGGTCGTGACACTGAAGCTTTCTTT
many,TRBV7-9,TRBJ2-1,NA,CASSLRSARLTYNEQFF,TGTGCCAGCAGCTTAAGATCTGCCAGGCTCACCTACAATGAGCAGTTCTTC
many,TRBV5-5,TRBJ2-1,TRBD1,CASNREGAGYNEQFF,TGTGCCAGCAACAGAGAGGGGGCCGGTTACAATGAGCAGTTCTTC
NA,TRBV29-1,TRBJ1-5,TRBD1,CSRKGQGVSNQPQHF,TGCAGCAGAAAAGGACAGGGGGTAAGCAATCAGCCCCAGCATTTT
many,TRBV29-1,TRBJ1-2,NA,CSVESGGGWGYTF,TGCAGCGTTGAATCGGGGGGGGGTTGGGGCTACACCTTC
many,TRBV19,TRBJ2-5,TRBD2,CASSIRRGSGGETQYF,TGTGCCAGTAGTATTAGGAGGGGTAGCGGGGGGGAGACCCAGTACTTC
few,TRBV5-6,TRBJ2-5,NA,CASSLFGSAQETQYF,TGTGCCAGCAGCTTGTTCGGGAGTGCCCAAGAGACCCAGTACTTC
many,TRBV5-8,TRBJ2-7,NA,CASSFGGARHEQYF,TGTGCCAGCAGCTTTGGGGGGGCGCGTCACGAGCAGTACTTC
many,TRBV15,TRBJ1-1,TRBD1,CATSMTGTMNTEAFF,TGTGCCACCAGCATGACAGGGACCATGAACACTGAAGCTTTCTTT
few,TRBV7-8,TRBJ2-5,NA,CASSLDWSGGTQYF,TGTGCCAGCAGCTTAGACTGGAGTGGAGGGACCCAGTACTTC
NA,TRBV20-1,TRBJ1-1,NA,CSARDIVPGDQIVEKAFF,TGCAGTGCTAGAGATATTGTACCAGGGGATCAGATTGTGGAGAAAGCTTTCTTT
NA,TRBV2,TRBJ2-7,NA,CASTQRDATSYEQYF,TGTGCCAGCACCCAAAGGGACGCGACCTCCTACGAGCAGTACTTC
NA,TRBV6-1,TRBJ2-7,NA,CASRPDIDPYEQYF,TGTGCCAGCAGGCCCGACATCGACCCCTACGAGCAGTACTTC
many,TRBV19,TRBJ1-2,NA,CASTPAGPGRYGYTF,TGTGCCAGTACCCCGGCCGGGCCAGGCAGGTATGGCTACACCTTC
many,TRBV10-2,TRBJ1-4,TRBD1,CASSGRGRQTNEKLFF,TGCGCCAGCAGTGGCAGGGGGAGGCAAACTAATGAAAAACTGTTTTTT
NA,TRBV7-9,TRBJ2-7,NA,CASSFSEAYEQYF,TGTGCCAGCAGCTTTAGTGAAGCCTACGAGCAGTACTTC
many,TRBV9,TRBJ1-4,TRBD1,CASSVNHGTGAEKLFF,TGTGCCAGCAGCGTAAATCACGGGACAGGGGCTGAAAAACTGTTTTTT